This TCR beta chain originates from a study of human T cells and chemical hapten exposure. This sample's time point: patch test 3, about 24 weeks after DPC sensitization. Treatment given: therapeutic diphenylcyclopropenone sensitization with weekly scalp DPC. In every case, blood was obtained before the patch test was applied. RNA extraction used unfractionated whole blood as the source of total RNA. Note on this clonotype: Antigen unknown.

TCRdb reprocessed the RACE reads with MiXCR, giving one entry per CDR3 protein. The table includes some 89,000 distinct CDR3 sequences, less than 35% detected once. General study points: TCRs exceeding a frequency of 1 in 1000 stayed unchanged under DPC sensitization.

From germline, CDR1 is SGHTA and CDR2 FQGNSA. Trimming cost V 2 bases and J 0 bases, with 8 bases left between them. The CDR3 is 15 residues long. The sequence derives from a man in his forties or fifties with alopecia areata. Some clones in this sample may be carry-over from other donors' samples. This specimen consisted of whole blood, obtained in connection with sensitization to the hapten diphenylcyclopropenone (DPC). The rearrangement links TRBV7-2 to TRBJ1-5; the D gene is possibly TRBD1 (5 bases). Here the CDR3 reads CASSLQGNSNQPQHF. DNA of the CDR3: TGTGCCAGCAGCTTACAGGGAAATAGCAATCAGCCCCAGCATTTT.